This T cell receptor (beta chain) was recovered during a study of T-cell reconstitution after alpha-beta-depleted transplantation in children. Unique molecular identifiers were incorporated into the prepared TCRbeta library. TCRdb passed the PCR reads through MiXCR, listing each CDR3 protein once. Of around 960,000 distinct CDR3 sequences listed, roughly 31% were seen once; the top ten hold under 30%. Study-wide points: Several hundred rapidly expanded clones from non-depleted graft cells reportedly supplied alpha-beta T cells about two months post-transplant. A year had passed since transplant, and T-cell counts and diversity by then came mostly from newly produced T cells. The high TCRbeta diversity at day 60 in some patients came from surviving recipient T cells and thymic progenitors.

Per germline, CDR1 LGHNT and CDR2 FRNRAP. The CDR3 is made up of 14 amino acids. Germline trimming cut 4 bases from V and 6 bases from J; bases unmatched to any gene: 5. As regards this clonotype: The antigen is unknown.

The TCR comes from a boy less than two years old who had a stem cell transplant for SCID, so the T cells may come from the graft donor. Here the sequenced sample was PBMCs, mostly from graft donor cells, taken 360 days after TCRalphabeta/CD19-depleted stem cell transplant. This rearrangement joins TRBV12-5 to TRBJ2-7; 11 bases are a match to TRBD1. The CDR3 region has the DNA TGTGCTAGTGGTTCCGGACAGGGGGCCGTCGAGCAGTACTTC. Protein: CASGSGQGAVEQYF.